Below are 30 T cell receptor beta chains sequenced from a single sample in a study of blood T cells in healthy people across ages (dated by TCRdb to the mid-2010s). Libraries were built with 5' RACE. The instrument was an Illumina HiSeq 2500. A second PCR of roughly 7 to 11 cycles was performed with a sample-barcoded 5' primer and a J-beta primer mix. The raw public data were reprocessed by TCRdb itself: fastp quality trimming at Q25, MiXCR clonotype calling, in-frame beta chains only. CDR3 protein sequences are deduplicated, and each keeps its most common genes and DNA. This sample lists 800,000 to 950,000 distinct CDR3 sequences; around 48% were detected once. Roughly 13% of the sample goes to the ten largest clones. The sample consisted of blood. The receptor source for this set is a young man in good health.

The chain joins TRBV3-1 to TRBJ1-2; D is uncertain. The CDR3 covers 12 residues. With 3 bases removed from V and 5 bases from J, the gap between germline ends came to 7 bases. Germline CDR1 and CDR2: LGHDT and YNNKEL (reference sequence). This CDR3 is CASSHGEYGYTF. The CDR3 nucleotides read TGTGCCAGCAGCCATGGAGAGTATGGCTACACCTTC.

This clonotype was counted between two and nine times. The chain joins TRBV9 to TRBJ2-3; TRBD2 might be the D (6 bases). V gave up 3 bases and J gave up 1 base, with 15 bases separating them. The CDR3 loop spans 16 amino acids. The germline gives CDR1 SGDLS, CDR2 YYNGEE. The CDR3 DNA sequence: TGTGCCAGCAGCGCCGGGCGGGGAGTAGGCACAGATACGCAGTATTTT. Residues: CASSAGRGVGTDTQYF. Full variable domain (remainder filled in from reference TRBV9 and TRBJ2-3): DSGVTQTPKHLITATGQRVTLRCSPRSGDLSVYWYQQSLDQGLQFLIQYYNGEERAKGNILERFSAQQFPDLHSELNLSSLELGDSALYFCASSAGRGVGTDTQYFGPGTRLTVL.

The chain couples TRBV12-3 or TRBV12-4 to TRBJ1-1; D is unclear. Trimming shortened V by 6 bases and J by 2 bases, and 10 bases separated the two germline ends. The CDR3 sequence is 13 residues long. CDR3 nucleotides: TGTGCCAGCAGCGCTCTTCTTAACACTGAAGCTTTCTTT. Its protein product is CASSALLNTEAFF.

This clonotype was seen more than once but under ten times. The chain joins TRBV19 to TRBJ2-4; TRBD2 aligns across 8 bases. Losses at the gene ends were 6 bases for V and 4 bases for J; bases not matched to a gene: 5. Germline CDR1 LNHDA, CDR2 SQIVND (reference sequence). The CDR3 length is 14 residues. CDR3 DNA sequence: TGTGCCAGTAGACTTAGCGGGGCGAAAAACATTCAGTACTTC. This gives the protein CASRLSGAKNIQYF.

This clonotype was observed once. The gene calls are TRBV27 and TRBJ1-2; D ambiguous. V lost 3 bases and J lost 4, with 9 bases in between. The CDR3 loop spans 13 amino acids. Germline V CDR1 and CDR2: MNHEY, SMNVEV (reference sequence). CDR3 residues: CASSFSASYGYTF. The CDR3 DNA reads as TGTGCCAGCAGTTTTTCCGCCTCCTATGGCTACACCTTC.

The chain is built from TRBV6-2 or TRBV6-3 and TRBJ2-1; 7 bases agree with TRBD1. The CDR3 loop spans 14 amino acids. V shed 6 bases and J 3 bases; nucleotides not matched to a gene: 5. Germline loops: CDR1 MNHEY, CDR2 SVGEGT. The CDR3 DNA reads as TGTGCCAGCAGCCCGGGACAGTTCTACAATGAGCAGTTCTTC. It translates to CASSPGQFYNEQFF.

The chain couples TRBV20-1 to TRBJ2-1; 10 nucleotides agree with TRBD2. J lost 10 bases, V lost 2 bases, and 5 bases had no gene match. The CDR3 consists of 13 residues. The germline CDR1 and CDR2 sequences are DFQATT and SNEGSKA (reference sequence). In DNA, the CDR3 is TGCAGTGCTAGACTAGCGGGAGTAGGGGAGCAGTTCTTC. Residues: CSARLAGVGEQFF.

The V gene is TRBV28, the J gene TRBJ2-2; D is unclear. The V gene lost 4 bases and the J gene lost 6 bases, with 12 bases spanning the gap. Per germline, CDR1 MDHEN and CDR2 SYDVKM. The CDR3 consists of 14 residues. The CDR3 DNA reads as TGTGCCAGCAGTTCGGCAGGTCTTGCCGGGGAGCTGTTTTTT. It encodes CASSSAGLAGELFF.

This clonotype occurred a few times. The chain couples TRBV6-2 or TRBV6-3 to TRBJ2-6; weak D call: TRBD1 (5 bases). The germline V gene encodes CDR1 MNHEY and CDR2 SVGEGT. V lost 7 bases and J 1 base, leaving 14 bases between the germline ends. This CDR3 spans 16 amino acids. The CDR3 bases are TGTGCCAGCACCCCAATTAAGGGGTCTGGGGCCAACGTCCTGACTTTC. Translated: CASTPIKGSGANVLTF.

This clonotype was recorded a few times. The rearrangement links TRBV7-2 to TRBJ2-5; D unresolved. V lost 2 bases, J lost 5 bases, and 15 bases lay in between. This CDR3 spans 15 amino acids. Germline CDR1 is SGHTA and CDR2 is FQGNSA. The CDR3, as DNA: TGTGCCAGCAGCTTACCCCTTACTAAGGGCGAGACCCAGTACTTC. It encodes CASSLPLTKGETQYF.

The CDR3 bases are TGTGCCAGCAGCCAAGCCCAGGCAGGCGATGAGCAGTTCTTC. Amino acid sequence: CASSQAQAGDEQFF. The rearrangement links TRBV14 to TRBJ2-1; D unclear. From germline, CDR1 is SGHDN and CDR2 FVKESK. The V and J ends lost 1 base and 8 bases respectively, with 12 bases between them. CDR3 length: 14 residues.

This clonotype was counted a few times. V is TRBV21-1 and J is TRBJ2-3; no DNA check was done on the table's D call, TRBD2. TRBV21-1 is marked as a pseudogene. The CDR3 runs 21 residues. CDR3: CASSKACSGGGFPTSTDTQYF. In nucleotides, the CDR3 is TGTGCCAGCAGCAAAGCTTGTAGCGGGGGGGGTTTCCCGACTAGCACAGATACGCAGTATTTT.

This clonotype has just a few counts. The chain links TRBV4-3 to TRBJ1-4, with D perhaps TRBD1 (5 bases). The CDR3 length is 15 residues. V gave up 1 base and J gave up 6 bases, with 12 bases separating them. Germline CDR1 LGHNA, CDR2 YSLEER. The DNA for the CDR3 is TGCGCCAGCAGCCAAGGCGCCGGGGCGTATGAAAAACTGTTTTTT. Translated: CASSQGAGAYEKLFF.

The V call is TRBV20-1, the J call TRBJ2-3; 8 bases are a match to TRBD2. CDR3 length: 14 residues. Germline trimming cut 8 bases from V and 10 bases from J; bases unmatched to any gene: 17. Germline CDR1 and CDR2: DFQATT and SNEGSKA (reference sequence). The CDR3 DNA follows: TGCAGTTGGACGGGGGGGGCCAACTCGGATTCGCAGTATTTT. Its protein product is CSWTGGANSDSQYF.

The chain uses TRBV3-1 and TRBJ2-7; no clear D. CDR1 LGHDT and CDR2 YNNKEL come from the germline V gene (reference sequence). The CDR3 is made up of 13 amino acids. The ends were cut back, 1 base at V and 4 bases at J, with 8 bases in the middle. CDR3 DNA: TGTGCCAGCAGCCAAGGGAACCTTTACGAGCAGTACTTC. It encodes CASSQGNLYEQYF.

For the CDR3, the DNA is TGTGCCAGCAGCCCCCGACCCCAGCATTTT. This encodes CASSPRPQHF. This chain connects TRBV7-3 to TRBJ1-5, with D uncertain. The CDR3 runs to 10 residues. Germline assignment: CDR1 SGHTA and CDR2 FQGTGA. Trimming shortened V by 5 bases and J by 10 bases, and 6 bases separated the two germline ends.

This clonotype was found a few times. The rearrangement joins TRBV27 to TRBJ2-5, with 8 bases aligning to TRBD2. The CDR3 has 15 residues. Germline trimming cut 6 bases from V and 11 bases from J; bases unmatched to any gene: 17. Germline V gene data show CDR1 as MNHEY and CDR2 as SMNVEV (reference sequence). CDR3 amino acids: CASSHGRVFACEQYF. The CDR3 DNA is TGTGCCAGCAGCCACGGGAGGGTATTCGCTTGTGAGCAGTACTTC.

The chain has TRBV7-2 and TRBJ1-2, with 10 nucleotides matching TRBD1. Germline CDR1 reads SGHTA; CDR2 reads FQGNSA. With 4 bases clipped from V and 8 bases from J, the junction kept 7 bases outside the gene matches. The CDR3 is 14 amino acids. CDR3 sequence: CASSSGQGRRGYTF. The CDR3 DNA reads TGTGCCAGCAGCTCGGGACAGGGGAGGCGAGGCTACACCTTC.

This chain connects TRBV7-2 to TRBJ2-1, with 7 bases aligning to TRBD2. The CDR3 has 17 amino acids. Unmatched junction bases numbered 12, after V lost 4 bases and J lost 3 bases. Germline values: CDR1 SGHTA, CDR2 FQGNSA. The chain's CDR3 is CASSWKKRGPVYNEQFF. The CDR3 DNA reads TGTGCCAGCAGCTGGAAGAAGCGGGGCCCTGTCTACAATGAGCAGTTCTTC. Variable domain in full (rest from reference TRBV7-2 and TRBJ2-1): GAGVSQSPSNKVTEKGKDVELRCDPISGHTALYWYRQSLGQGLEFLIYFQGNSAPDKSGLPSDRFSAERTGGSVSTLTIQRTQQEDSAVYLCASSWKKRGPVYNEQFFGPGTRLTVL.

This clonotype came up a few times. V usage is TRBV7-2 and J usage is TRBJ2-4, with 7 bases lining up with TRBD1. Germline assignment: CDR1 SGHTA and CDR2 FQGNSA. The CDR3 has 17 residues. The ends lost 3 bases at V and 0 bases at J; junction bases unmatched: 8. CDR3: CASSFYRGGLAKNIQYF. The CDR3 DNA is TGTGCCAGCAGCTTTTACAGGGGTGGGCTAGCCAAAAACATTCAGTACTTC.

The J gene is TRBJ2-2, the V gene TRBV18; 14 nucleotides line up with TRBD2. Germline lookup yields CDR1 KGHSH and CDR2 LQKENI. V lost 5 bases to trimming and J lost 5 bases; unmatched junction nucleotides: 10. The CDR3 loop spans 18 amino acids. The CDR3 spells CASSSTGTSGGRTGELFF. The CDR3 DNA reads as TGTGCCAGCTCATCCACCGGGACTAGCGGGGGTCGGACCGGGGAGCTGTTTTTT.

The table lists this clonotype with a few counts. The chain has TRBV28 and TRBJ2-1, with D perhaps TRBD2 (5 bases). The CDR3 totals 16 residues. Trimming pared 3 bases from V and 0 bases from J, leaving 12 bases between. CDR1 and CDR2 from the germline V gene are MDHEN and SYDVKM. The CDR3 DNA is TGTGCCAGCAGTTTGGGCAGTACTAGCTCCTACAATGAGCAGTTCTTC. Protein: CASSLGSTSSYNEQFF.

This chain connects TRBV15 to TRBJ1-6; D possibly corresponds to TRBD1 (6 bases). The CDR3 sequence is 15 residues long. The ends were cut back, 0 bases at V and 5 bases at J, with 8 bases in the middle. Germline CDR1 is LNHNV and CDR2 is YYDKDF (reference sequence). The CDR3 bases are TGTGCCACCAGCAGAGAAGGGGGAAATAATTCACCCCTCCACTTT. The encoded protein is CATSREGGNNSPLHF.

This clonotype has just a few counts. This chain connects TRBV12-3 or TRBV12-4 to TRBJ2-5; TRBD1 matches at 9 bases. The J segment lost 13 bases and the V segment lost 5 bases, leaving 17 bases of the junction unmatched. This CDR3 has 15 amino acids. The CDR3 here is CASSGYRGRVEARYF. The CDR3 DNA is TGTGCCAGCAGTGGTTACAGGGGGCGCGTAGAGGCCCGGTACTTC.

This clonotype appeared a few times. This sequence joins TRBV6-2 or TRBV6-3 and TRBJ2-2; perhaps TRBD1 as D (6 bases). The V gene lost 6 bases and the J gene lost 2 bases, with 10 bases spanning the gap. In germline, CDR1 is MNHEY, CDR2 SVGEGT. The CDR3 is made up of 14 amino acids. The CDR3 loop reads CASRGARNTGELFF. The CDR3 nucleotides are TGTGCCAGCAGGGGGGCGCGAAACACCGGGGAGCTGTTTTTT.

A word on this clonotype: This clone may be a read error of a much larger clone one base away. The chain recombines TRBV20-1 with TRBJ2-1, with D possibly matching TRBD2 (5 bases). Germline lookup yields CDR1 DFQATT and CDR2 SNEGSKA (reference sequence). This CDR3 spans 14 amino acids. DNA for the CDR3: TGCAGTACTAGAGATGACAAGGGTTACAATGAGCAGTTCTTC. The encoded protein is CSTRDDKGYNEQFF.

The table lists this clonotype with many counts. As DNA, the CDR3 is TGTGCCAGCAGCCCCGAGCTCTACGAGCAGTACTTC. Its protein product is CASSPELYEQYF. This chain uses TRBV12-3 or TRBV12-4 with TRBJ2-7; no firm D call. The CDR3 totals 12 residues. Trimming took 6 bases from V and 3 from J, leaving 9 bases between them.

The chain employs TRBV12-3 or TRBV12-4 and TRBJ1-2; D perhaps matches TRBD1 (5 bases). This CDR3 spans 15 amino acids. With 2 bases removed from V and 4 bases from J, the gap between germline ends came to 14 bases. CDR3 sequence: CASSLNYRTAYGYTF. CDR3 DNA: TGTGCCAGCAGTTTAAATTACAGGACCGCCTATGGCTACACCTTC.

V usage is TRBV6-2 or TRBV6-3 and J usage is TRBJ2-7; TRBD1 agrees at 8 bases. The J call is in doubt because the DNA end fits TRBJ2-5 better. The germline gives CDR1 MNHEY, CDR2 SVGEGT. The CDR3 totals 17 residues. In DNA form, the CDR3 reads TGTGCCAGCAGTTACGTCCAGGGGGCGTCAATTATGGAGACCCAGTACTTC. Its translation is CASSYVQGASIMETQYF.

There are a few counts of this clonotype. The chain carries TRBV27 and TRBJ2-7, with D possibly called TRBD1 or TRBD2 (5 bases each). The CDR3 extends over 12 amino acids. Trimming took 5 bases from V and 7 from J, leaving 12 bases between them. CDR1 is MNHEY, CDR2 SMNVEV, per germline (reference sequence). The CDR3 sequence: CASSTGTLEQYF. The CDR3 DNA reads as TGTGCCAGCAGTACCGGGACGTTGGAGCAGTACTTC.